The T cell receptor (beta chain) under discussion was sequenced for a study of T cell responses to AZD1222 COVID-19 vaccine. Both about-4-week and about-12-week second-dose recipients were combined. This clone appeared once. The target antigen is unknown. General study results and limits: Following two doses of AZD1222, Spike-specific TCR breadth and depth rose.

Produced via immunoSEQ multiplex PCR; TCRdb's table is partial and in-frame only. Of over 100,000 clones listed, around 90% are singletons. V lost 4 bases and J lost 5, with 12 bases in between. Germline CDR1 reads SGHRS; CDR2 reads YFSETQ. CDR3 length equals 13 residues. This specimen was peripheral blood, taken 28 days after the second AZD1222 dose. The chain uses TRBV5-1 and TRBJ2-5; unclear D gene. The receptor's source is an adult who received the AZD1222 COVID-19 vaccine. The CDR3 here is CASSPGPEETQYF. The CDR3 DNA is TGCGCCAGCAGCCCGGGTCCCGAGGAGACCCAGTACTTC.